Sequencing of this T cell receptor (beta chain) was carried out in a study of OX40 agonist ivuxolimab in advanced cancers. Profiling relied on immunoSEQ multiplex PCR, and the TCRdb table lists in-frame clones only, not all of them. The table shows roughly 66,000 clones, with 83% occurring only once. With 4 bases removed from V and 0 bases from J, the gap between germline ends came to 10 bases. CDR3 length: 15 residues. Germline assignment: CDR1 MNHEY and CDR2 SVGAGI. This sequence originates from an adult with an advanced solid tumor such as melanoma, head and neck, liver or kidney cancer. Here the sequenced sample was CD4+ or CD8+ T cells sorted from blood, taken in a trial of the OX40 agonist ivuxolimab. The chain is built from TRBV6-5 and TRBJ1-3; D not certain. The CDR3 loop is CASSFFRSSGNTIYF. In DNA, the CDR3 is TGTGCCAGCAGTTTCTTTCGAAGCTCTGGAAACACCATATATTTT.